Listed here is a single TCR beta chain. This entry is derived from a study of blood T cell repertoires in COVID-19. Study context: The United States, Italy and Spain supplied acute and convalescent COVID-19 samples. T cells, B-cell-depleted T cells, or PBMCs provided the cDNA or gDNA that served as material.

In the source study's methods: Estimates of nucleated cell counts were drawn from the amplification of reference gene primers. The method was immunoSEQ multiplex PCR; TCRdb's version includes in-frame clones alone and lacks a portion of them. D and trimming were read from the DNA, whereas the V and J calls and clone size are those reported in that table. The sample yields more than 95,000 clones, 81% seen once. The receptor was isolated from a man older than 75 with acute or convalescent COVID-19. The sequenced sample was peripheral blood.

The DNA of the CDR3 is TGTGCCAGCAGTTTCAGGGCCATGAACACTGAAGCTTTCTTT. Protein product: CASSFRAMNTEAFF. The genes are TRBV27 and TRBJ1-1, with a possible D match to TRBD1 (5 bases). This CDR3 spans 14 amino acids. In germline, CDR1 is MNHEY, CDR2 SMNVEV (reference sequence). V was pared by 3 bases and J by 0 bases, with 8 bases between.